This entry is about one T cell receptor beta chain. Its antigen is currently unknown. Read data end 3 residues before the CDR3 end; the end is taken from the germline J gene. The protocol was immunoSEQ multiplex PCR, while the TCRdb copy is restricted to in-frame clones and leaves out a portion. This repertoire includes 35,000 to 45,000 clones. Dot-blot hybridization genotyped cervical HPV amplified with MY09/MY11 PCR. Germline V gene sequence: CDR1 SGHTS, CDR2 YDEGEE. Trimming removed 1 base from V and 2 bases from J, with 13 bases in between. The CDR3 is 15 residues long. The sample originates from a study of T cells in women clearing cervical HPV infection. Study outcomes and limitations: TRBV6-7 abundance was lower in cases than controls (about 0.099% versus 0.16%). Richness differences could reflect unmeasured T-cell content per sample. CIN3+ cases had significantly higher TCR repertoire richness than controls, but evenness did not differ.

The clonotype originates from a woman aged 18-70 years with a cervical HPV16 infection that either progressed to CIN3+ or cleared (not recorded which). The source material was blood buffy coat. This sequence joins TRBV5-8 and TRBJ2-7; unclear D gene. The CDR3 DNA, read in part, is TGTGCCAGCAGCTTGTTTAACCAGGCCACCTACGAG. It translates to CASSLFNQATYE. The whole CDR3 sequence is CASSLFNQATYEQYF. The complete variable domain, with remaining parts taken from reference TRBV5-8 and TRBJ2-7, reads EAGVTQSPTHLIKTRGQQATLRCSPISGHTSVYWYQQALGLGLQFLLWYDEGEERNRGNFPPRFSGRQFPNYSSELNVNALELEDSALYLCASSLFNQATYEQYFGPGTRLTVT.